These 29 T cell receptor beta chains were all obtained from the same sample, sequenced in a study of blood T cell repertoires in COVID-19. Some clones are missing from TCRdb's copy, which holds only in-frame ones; the method was immunoSEQ multiplex PCR. The top ten clones hold about 4.1% of a sample with 100,000 to 150,000 clones, around 89% of them seen once. The specimen was peripheral blood. The receptors shown here come from a man between 60 and 75 years old with COVID-19, enrolled during active disease.

The rearrangement uses TRBV11-2 and TRBJ2-3; D gene uncertain. This CDR3 has 14 amino acids. Germline lookup yields CDR1 SGHAT and CDR2 FQNNGV. The V end was cut by 0 bases, the J end by 11 bases, with 15 bases between. The CDR3 nucleotides read TGTGCCAGCAGCTTAGATCTTGGAGTCCCGGAGCAGTATTTT. Translation gives CASSLDLGVPEQYF.

J is TRBJ1-5 and V is TRBV19; 9 nucleotides align to TRBD1. Trimming removed 4 bases from V and 1 base from J; junction bases left unmatched: 5. Germline values: CDR1 LNHDA, CDR2 SQIVND (reference sequence). This CDR3 is built from 16 residues. The DNA for the CDR3 is TGTGCCAGTAGTAGGGACAGGGTGGGAAGCAATCAGCCCCAGCATTTT. It encodes CASSRDRVGSNQPQHF.

This chain joins TRBV6-5 and TRBJ2-7; D is unclear. This CDR3 region has 14 residues. The V and J ends lost 6 bases and 0 bases respectively, with 12 bases between them. Germline CDR1 reads MNHEY; CDR2 reads SVGAGI. DNA of the CDR3: TGTGCCAGCAGGCCAGCAGGCCCCTCCTACGAGCAGTACTTC. It codes for CASRPAGPSYEQYF.

The chain recombines TRBV24-1 with TRBJ2-3; perhaps TRBD1 as D (5 bases). Germline V gene lookup returns CDR1 KGHDR and CDR2 SFDVKD. The ends were cut back, 1 base at V and 4 bases at J, with 11 bases in the middle. The CDR3 consists of 15 residues. The CDR3 loop reads CATSDLGREPDTQYF. CDR3 DNA sequence: TGTGCCACCAGTGATTTAGGCAGGGAACCAGATACGCAGTATTTT.

The J gene is TRBJ2-3, the V gene TRBV19, with 7 bases lining up with TRBD1. Germline values: CDR1 LNHDA, CDR2 SQIVND (reference sequence). Losses at the gene ends were 5 bases for V and 3 bases for J; bases not matched to a gene: 8. This CDR3 has 15 residues. The CDR3 DNA follows: TGTGCCAGTAGTTTGGCGACAGGGCGAACAGATACGCAGTATTTT. Translated, it gives CASSLATGRTDTQYF.

The J gene is TRBJ1-1, the V gene TRBV30, with 7 nucleotides matching TRBD1. With 5 bases clipped from V and 3 bases from J, the junction kept 6 bases outside the gene matches. CDR3 length: 13 amino acids. CDR1 is GTSNPN, CDR2 SVGIG, per germline (reference sequence). CDR3 nucleotides: TGTGCCTGGGGGGGTGGGACAGACACTGAAGCTTTCTTT. Its translation is CAWGGGTDTEAFF.

The J gene is TRBJ1-1, the V gene TRBV5-1; a weak D match, TRBD1 (6 bases). Trimming took off 4 bases at V and 4 bases at J, with 14 bases between the two ends. The CDR3 runs 14 residues. Germline CDR1 is SGHRS and CDR2 is YFSETQ. The CDR3 loop reads CASSPTQGSTEAFF. The DNA of the CDR3 is TGCGCCAGCAGCCCGACCCAGGGGTCCACTGAAGCTTTCTTT.

The chain couples TRBV6-5 to TRBJ1-5, with D tentatively TRBD1 (5 bases). Trimming took off 6 bases at V and 4 bases at J, with 13 bases between the two ends. Germline V gene data show CDR1 as MNHEY and CDR2 as SVGAGI. This CDR3 is 14 amino acids long. CDR3 coding DNA: TGTGCCAGCAGACGGGGGGTGGTGAATCAGCCCCAGCATTTT. Translation gives CASRRGVVNQPQHF.

The chain joins TRBV30 to TRBJ1-1, with 7 bases lining up with TRBD1. CDR1 and CDR2 from the germline V gene are GTSNPN and SVGIG (reference sequence). With 3 bases clipped from V and 1 base from J, the junction kept 2 bases outside the gene matches. This CDR3 has 13 amino acids. CDR3 DNA sequence: TGTGCCTGGAGCGGGACAGCGAACACTGAAGCTTTCTTT. Protein sequence: CAWSGTANTEAFF.

V gene TRBV19 combines with J gene TRBJ2-7, with 9 bases lining up with TRBD2. This CDR3 spans 15 amino acids. Losses at the gene ends were 5 bases for V and 2 bases for J; bases not matched to a gene: 7. Germline assignment: CDR1 LNHDA and CDR2 SQIVND (reference sequence). CDR3 nucleotides: TGTGCCAGTAGTCCTCGGGGCGGGGGGGCCTACGAGCAGTACTTC. It encodes CASSPRGGGAYEQYF. Using reference TRBV19 and TRBJ2-7 for the parts outside the CDR3, the full variable domain is DGGITQSPKYLFRKEGQNVTLSCEQNLNHDAMYWYRQDPGQGLRLIYYSQIVNDFQKGDIAEGYSVSREKKESFPLTVTSAQKNPTAFYLCASSPRGGGAYEQYFGPGTRLTVT.

This rearrangement joins TRBV10-1 to TRBJ2-1; 7 positions match TRBD1. Trimming took 6 bases from V and 7 from J; bases not matched to a gene: 6. Germline assignment: CDR1 WNHNN and CDR2 SYGVQD (reference sequence). CDR3 length: 13 amino acids. CDR3 sequence (DNA): TGCGCCAGCAGCCGCCGGACAGGTAATGAGCAGTTCTTC. This translates into CASSRRTGNEQFF.

The chain employs TRBV7-3 and TRBJ1-1, with D possibly matching TRBD1 (5 bases). Trimming stripped 5 bases from V and 4 bases from J, with 14 bases between. CDR1 is SGHTA, CDR2 FQGTGA, per germline. This CDR3 comprises 14 residues. The CDR3 spells CASSLRQGPTEAFF. The CDR3 DNA reads TGTGCCAGCAGCCTGAGGCAGGGTCCCACTGAAGCTTTCTTT.

DNA of the CDR3: TGTGCCAGCAGCCCCCCGACAGCCCAGTTCTATGGCTACACCTTC. Its translation is CASSPPTAQFYGYTF. V usage is TRBV7-9 and J usage is TRBJ1-2, with D perhaps TRBD1 (5 bases). Germline CDR1 reads SEHNR; CDR2 reads FQNEAQ (reference sequence). This CDR3 is 15 amino acids long. Deletions cut 5 bases from V and 4 bases from J, with 17 bases between.

J is TRBJ2-2 and V is TRBV7-2; 10 nucleotides align to TRBD2. Germline lookup yields CDR1 SGHTA and CDR2 FQGNSA. V was clipped by 1 base and J by 4 bases; unmatched bases: 6. The CDR3 has 17 amino acids. In nucleotides, the CDR3 is TGTGCCAGCAGCTTAGTGGCTAGCGGGGGTGGCACCGGGGAGCTGTTTTTT. Translation: CASSLVASGGGTGELFF.

V gene TRBV9 combines with J gene TRBJ2-1, with D perhaps matching TRBD2 (5 bases). Germline V CDR1 and CDR2: SGDLS, YYNGEE. Between the trimmed V and J ends, which lost 4 bases and 2 bases, there was a span of 13 bases. The length of the CDR3 is 15 residues. CDR3 amino acids: CASSPASRTYNEQFF. In nucleotides, the CDR3 is TGTGCCAGCAGCCCAGCTAGCCGGACCTACAATGAGCAGTTCTTC.

The chain is built from TRBV9 and TRBJ1-4; TRBD1 aligns across 7 bases. This CDR3 is built from 15 residues. V lost 0 bases, J lost 5 bases, and 4 bases stayed unmatched. CDR1 and CDR2 (germline): SGDLS, YYNGEE. Here the CDR3 reads CASSVDDRENEKLFF. DNA for the CDR3: TGTGCCAGCAGCGTAGACGACAGGGAGAATGAAAAACTGTTTTTT.

The chain joins TRBV9 to TRBJ2-7; unclear D gene. The CDR3 is 13 residues long. Trimming cost V 1 base and J 4 bases, with 9 bases left between them. CDR1 SGDLS and CDR2 YYNGEE come from the germline V gene. CDR3 nucleotide sequence: TGTGCCAGCAGCGTACAGGATGGTTACGAGCAGTACTTC. Amino acids: CASSVQDGYEQYF.

The genes are TRBV13 and TRBJ1-2, with 7 bases identical to TRBD1. This CDR3 comprises 14 residues. J was trimmed by 4 bases and V by 4 bases; bases with no gene match: 6. Germline assignment: CDR1 PRHDT and CDR2 FYEKMQ (reference sequence). In DNA form, the CDR3 reads TGTGCCAGCAGCTCGGGACAGCTACTCTATGGCTACACCTTC. This gives the protein CASSSGQLLYGYTF.

A single count supports this clone. The chain joins TRBV28 to TRBJ1-2; D may be TRBD1 (6 bases). Trimming pared 3 bases from V and 5 bases from J, leaving 19 bases between. Germline values: CDR1 MDHEN, CDR2 SYDVKM. CDR3 size: 16 residues. This CDR3 reads CASSLGTQIYFYGYTF. The CDR3 coding sequence is TGTGCCAGCAGTTTGGGGACACAAATTTACTTTTATGGCTACACCTTC.

The chain combines TRBV6-5 with TRBJ1-2; the D gene is possibly TRBD1 (5 bases). The CDR3 spans 13 residues. Germline V gene lookup returns CDR1 MNHEY and CDR2 SVGAGI. Trimming stripped 6 bases from V and 1 base from J, with 9 bases between. Here the CDR3 reads CASRAGLNYGYTF. The CDR3 region has the DNA TGTGCCAGCAGAGCGGGACTTAACTATGGCTACACCTTC.

In nucleotides, the CDR3 is TGCGCCAGCAGGCGGACAATAGGAAACACCATATATTTT. It encodes CASRRTIGNTIYF. The genes are TRBV5-1 and TRBJ1-3, with D possibly matching TRBD1 (5 bases). Between the trimmed V and J ends, which lost 5 bases and 4 bases, there was a span of 10 bases. The CDR3 is made up of 13 amino acids. Per the germline V gene, CDR1 is SGHRS and CDR2 is YFSETQ.

This chain links TRBV30 with TRBJ1-2, with D unclear. The CDR3 is made up of 13 amino acids. V lost 0 bases and J 4 bases, leaving 9 bases between the germline ends. CDR1 is GTSNPN, CDR2 SVGIG, per germline (reference sequence). DNA for the CDR3: TGTGCCTGGAGTGTGCGGGCTCTCTATGGCTACACCTTC. Its translation is CAWSVRALYGYTF.

J is TRBJ2-1 and V is TRBV11-2; 8 bases match TRBD1. The CDR3 runs 15 residues. Germline V gene lookup returns CDR1 SGHAT and CDR2 FQNNGV. V lost 5 bases to trimming and J lost 6 bases; unmatched junction nucleotides: 9. CDR3 sequence reads: CASSLGQAGFNEQFF. For the CDR3, the DNA is TGTGCCAGCAGCCTGGGACAGGCGGGTTTCAATGAGCAGTTCTTC.

This rearrangement joins TRBV5-5 to TRBJ2-5, with unresolved D. Germline-derived CDR1 and CDR2 are SGHKS and YYEKEE (reference sequence). This CDR3 is 14 amino acids long. V gave up 1 base and J gave up 1 base, with 8 bases separating them. In DNA, the CDR3 is TGTGCCAGCAGCTTGCTCTCAGGCCAAGAGACCCAGTACTTC. This encodes CASSLLSGQETQYF.

This sequence joins TRBV19 and TRBJ2-7, with a possible D match to TRBD2 (5 bases). CDR3 length equals 13 residues. Trimming left V 5 bases short and J 3 bases short, with 11 bases between. From germline, CDR1 is LNHDA and CDR2 SQIVND (reference sequence). The CDR3 reads CASSSGENYEQYF. In DNA, the CDR3 is TGTGCCAGTAGTTCCGGGGAGAACTACGAGCAGTACTTC.

The chain couples TRBV29-1 to TRBJ1-2; 9 bases map to TRBD1. With V trimmed by 1 base and J by 3 bases, 3 bases remained unmatched. Germline assignment: CDR1 SQVTM and CDR2 ANQGSEA. CDR3 length: 14 residues. CDR3 sequence reads: CSVEGQGDDYGYTF. In nucleotides, the CDR3 is TGCAGCGTTGAAGGACAGGGGGACGACTATGGCTACACCTTC. Full variable domain (outside the CDR3, taken from reference TRBV29-1 and TRBJ1-2): SAVISQKPSRDICQRGTSLTIQCQVDSQVTMMFWYRQQPGQSLTLIATANQGSEATYESGFVIDKFPISRPNLTFSTLTVSNMSPEDSSIYLCSVEGQGDDYGYTFGSGTRLTVV.

The chain links TRBV4-1 to TRBJ1-6; possibly TRBD1 for D (5 bases). Germline V CDR1 and CDR2: MGHRA, YSYEKL. The CDR3 contains 15 residues. The germline V and J ends were trimmed by 4 bases and 10 bases, with 17 bases remaining between them. The CDR3 loop is CASSPRQISGSPLHF. CDR3 in DNA: TGCGCCAGCAGCCCAAGGCAGATCTCAGGGTCACCCCTCCACTTT.

The chain carries TRBV5-8 and TRBJ1-1, with no clear D. Trimming took 3 bases from V and 4 from J, leaving 13 bases between them. CDR1 SGHTS and CDR2 YDEGEE come from the germline V gene. CDR3 length: 14 amino acids. The CDR3 DNA is TGTGCCAGCAGCTGGACTTCTCTCTCCACTGAAGCTTTCTTT. This sequence encodes CASSWTSLSTEAFF.

The chain has TRBV4-1 and TRBJ1-1; D remains unclear. The CDR3 loop spans 14 amino acids. Germline V lookup: CDR1 MGHRA, CDR2 YSYEKL. V was shortened by 1 base and J by 1 base, with 7 bases between the two germline ends. The CDR3 sequence is CASSQAGRNTEAFF. The CDR3 DNA sequence: TGCGCCAGCAGCCAAGCAGGCAGGAACACTGAAGCTTTCTTT.